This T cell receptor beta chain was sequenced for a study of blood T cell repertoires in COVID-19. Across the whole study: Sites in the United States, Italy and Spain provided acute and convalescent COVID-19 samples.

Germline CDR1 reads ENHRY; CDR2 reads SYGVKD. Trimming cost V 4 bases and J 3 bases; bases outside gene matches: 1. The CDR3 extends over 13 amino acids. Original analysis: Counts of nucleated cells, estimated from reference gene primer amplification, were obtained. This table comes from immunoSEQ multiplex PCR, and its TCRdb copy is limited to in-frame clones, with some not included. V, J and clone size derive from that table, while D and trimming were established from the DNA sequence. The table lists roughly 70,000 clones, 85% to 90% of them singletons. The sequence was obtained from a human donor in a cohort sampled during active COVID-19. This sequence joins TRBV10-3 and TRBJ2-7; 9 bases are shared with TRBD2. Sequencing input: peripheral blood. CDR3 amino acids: CAISGTSVYEQYF. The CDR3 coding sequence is TGTGCCATCAGTGGGACTAGCGTCTACGAGCAGTACTTC.